The clone carrying this TCR beta chain was counted only a few times. Its antigen is as yet unknown. The authors drew about 10 milliliters of peripheral blood from each donor. Through a sample-barcoded 5' primer and a J-beta primer mix, a second PCR was run for roughly 7 to 12 cycles. TCRdb independently ran MiXCR on the 5' RACE reads; one entry per CDR3 protein. The sample lists hundreds of thousands of distinct CDR3 sequences, roughly 21% seen once, with more than 3% in the top ten. The source of the sample is a study of blood T cells in healthy people across ages. Findings of the study overall: In older individuals, TCR beta diversity per million T cells was lower, falling roughly linearly with age. Unknown donor CMV status possibly confounded expanded clonotype changes.

V shed 3 bases, J shed 3 bases, and the junction held 3 bases outside the gene matches. Looked up from germline, CDR1 is LGHDT and CDR2 is YNNKEL (reference sequence). The CDR3 consists of 15 residues. This sequence was found in a man between 65 and 85 years old in good health. Input material: blood. The chain has TRBV3-1 and TRBJ2-1; 9 bases line up with TRBD1. CDR3 in DNA: TGTGCCAGCAGCCAGGGACAGGGCCACTACAATGAGCAGTTCTTC. Its protein product is CASSQGQGHYNEQFF.